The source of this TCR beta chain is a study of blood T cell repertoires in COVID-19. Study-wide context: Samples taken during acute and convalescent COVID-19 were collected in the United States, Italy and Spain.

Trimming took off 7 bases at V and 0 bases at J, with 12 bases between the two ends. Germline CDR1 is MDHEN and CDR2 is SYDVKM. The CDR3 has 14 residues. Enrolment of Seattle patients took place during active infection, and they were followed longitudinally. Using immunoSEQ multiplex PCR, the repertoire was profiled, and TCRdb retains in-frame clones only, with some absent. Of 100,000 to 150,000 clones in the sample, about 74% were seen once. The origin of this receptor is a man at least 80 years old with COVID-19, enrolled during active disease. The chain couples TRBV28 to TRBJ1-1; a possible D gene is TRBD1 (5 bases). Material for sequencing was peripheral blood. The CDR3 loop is CASTSMTVNTEAFF. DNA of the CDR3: TGTGCCAGCACCTCGATGACAGTGAACACTGAAGCTTTCTTT.